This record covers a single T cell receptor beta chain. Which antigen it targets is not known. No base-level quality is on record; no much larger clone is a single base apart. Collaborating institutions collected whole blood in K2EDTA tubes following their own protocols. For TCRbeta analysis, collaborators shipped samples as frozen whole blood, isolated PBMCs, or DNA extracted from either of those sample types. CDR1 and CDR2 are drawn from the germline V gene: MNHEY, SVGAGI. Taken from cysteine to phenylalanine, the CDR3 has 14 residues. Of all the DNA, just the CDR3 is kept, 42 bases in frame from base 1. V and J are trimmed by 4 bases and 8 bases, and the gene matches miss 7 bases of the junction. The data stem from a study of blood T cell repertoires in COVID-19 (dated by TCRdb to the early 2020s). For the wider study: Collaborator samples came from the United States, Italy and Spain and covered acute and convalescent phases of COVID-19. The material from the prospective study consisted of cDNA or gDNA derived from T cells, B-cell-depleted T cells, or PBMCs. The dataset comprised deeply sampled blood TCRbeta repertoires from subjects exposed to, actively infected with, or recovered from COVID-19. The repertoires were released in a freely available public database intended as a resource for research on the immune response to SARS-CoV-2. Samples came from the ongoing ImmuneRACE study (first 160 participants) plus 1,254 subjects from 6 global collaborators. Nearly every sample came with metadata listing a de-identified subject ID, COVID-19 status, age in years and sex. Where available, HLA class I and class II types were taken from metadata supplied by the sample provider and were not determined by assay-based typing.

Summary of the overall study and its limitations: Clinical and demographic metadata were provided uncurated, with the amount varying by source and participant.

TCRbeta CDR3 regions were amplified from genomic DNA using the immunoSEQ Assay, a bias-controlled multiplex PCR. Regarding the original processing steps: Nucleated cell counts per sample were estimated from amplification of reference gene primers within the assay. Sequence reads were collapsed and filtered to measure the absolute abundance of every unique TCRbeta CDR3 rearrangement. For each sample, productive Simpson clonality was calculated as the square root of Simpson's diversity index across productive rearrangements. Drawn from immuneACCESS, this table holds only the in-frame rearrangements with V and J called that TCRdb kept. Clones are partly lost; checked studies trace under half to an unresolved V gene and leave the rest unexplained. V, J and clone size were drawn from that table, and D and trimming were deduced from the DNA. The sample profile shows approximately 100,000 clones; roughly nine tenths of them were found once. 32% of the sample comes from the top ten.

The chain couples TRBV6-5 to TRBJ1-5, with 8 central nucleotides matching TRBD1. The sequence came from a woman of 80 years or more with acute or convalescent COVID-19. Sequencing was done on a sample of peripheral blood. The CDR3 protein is CASSSRTGRKPQHF. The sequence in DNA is TGTGCCAGCAGTTCCCGGACAGGGCGCAAGCCCCAGCATTTT.